The 31 T cell receptor beta chains given below trace back to one sample, sequenced in a study of T-cell reconstitution after alpha-beta-depleted transplantation in children (dated by TCRdb to 2016 to 2017). This specimen's treatment or condition label, interpreted: allogeneic hematopoietic cell transplantation with graft depleted of TCRalphabeta T cells and CD19 B cells. The receptor library was made with PCR. TCRdb names Illumina HiSeq 2500 as the instrument used. TCR libraries were prepared with molecular barcoding, using unique molecular identifiers to normalize TCRbeta repertoire quantification. The raw public reads went through TCRdb reprocessing: fastp at Q25, MiXCR clone calling, in-frame beta chains kept. Here each entry gathers all rows of one CDR3 protein and keeps the most common genes and DNA. The sample yields about 1,000,000 distinct CDR3 sequences; roughly 31% were counted once. In total, the top ten clones hold about 28% of the sample.

This sample comprised PBMCs, mostly from graft donor cells, obtained 360 days after TCRalphabeta/CD19-depleted stem cell transplant. All receptors come from a boy younger than two who had a stem cell transplant for SCID, so the T cells may come from the graft donor.

The chain links TRBV7-3 to TRBJ2-1, with 7 bases identical to TRBD2. The germline V gene has CDR1 SGHTA and CDR2 FQGTGA. Trimming at V came to 3 bases and at J to 4 bases, leaving 15 bases not matched to a gene. This CDR3 spans 18 amino acids. CDR3 DNA: TGTGCCAGCAGCTTCCGGGGAACTGCGGGGGTGGGATACAATGAGCAGTTCTTC. Residues: CASSFRGTAGVGYNEQFF.

The rearrangement uses TRBV20-1 and TRBJ2-1; D possibly uses TRBD1 or TRBD2 (5 bases each). Germline V gene data show CDR1 as DFQATT and CDR2 as SNEGSKA (reference sequence). V lost 0 bases and J lost 6, with 18 bases in between. This CDR3 has 16 residues. CDR3: CSARDARGRIGNEQFF. The CDR3 coding sequence is TGCAGTGCTAGAGATGCACGGGGCCGGATTGGCAATGAGCAGTTCTTC.

The table lists this clonotype with a few counts. DNA of the CDR3: TGCAGTGCTAGAAGGGACCCCCAAGAGACCCAGTACTTC. Translating it yields CSARRDPQETQYF. The chain combines TRBV20-1 with TRBJ2-5; D is perhaps TRBD1 or TRBD2 (5 bases each). CDR3 length: 13 residues. Looked up from germline, CDR1 is DFQATT and CDR2 is SNEGSKA (reference sequence). V was trimmed by 2 bases and J by 1 base, leaving 8 bases between them.

The chain links TRBV12-3 or TRBV12-4 to TRBJ2-2, with 8 nucleotides matching TRBD2. Trimming cost V 7 bases and J 3 bases; bases outside gene matches: 4. The CDR3 length is 14 residues. CDR3 in DNA: TGTGCCAGCATCCCAGCGGGGGACACCGGGGAGCTGTTTTTT. Its translation is CASIPAGDTGELFF.

The chain has TRBV9 and TRBJ1-1; D is undetermined. Germline V gives CDR1 SGDLS, CDR2 YYNGEE. CDR3 length: 16 residues. V lost 0 bases to trimming and J lost 0 bases, with 12 bases between them. The CDR3 DNA is TGTGCCAGCAGCGTAGGCCCTCCCCGGGTGAACACTGAAGCTTTCTTT. This translates into CASSVGPPRVNTEAFF. Full variable domain (outside the CDR3, taken from reference TRBV9 and TRBJ1-1): DSGVTQTPKHLITATGQRVTLRCSPRSGDLSVYWYQQSLDQGLQFLIQYYNGEERAKGNILERFSAQQFPDLHSELNLSSLELGDSALYFCASSVGPPRVNTEAFFGQGTRLTVV.

This clonotype was found a few times. The chain couples TRBV10-3 to TRBJ1-2, with a weak D call TRBD1 (6 bases). The CDR3 spans 13 residues. Germline lookup yields CDR1 ENHRY and CDR2 SYGVKD. Trimming left V 3 bases short and J 2 bases short, with 7 bases between. CDR3 amino acids: CAISDTGNYGYTF. The CDR3 DNA reads as TGTGCCATCAGTGATACAGGGAACTATGGCTACACCTTC.

The CDR3 protein is CASGTRAERDTEAFF. Written as DNA, the CDR3 is TGTGCCAGCGGGACCAGGGCAGAAAGGGACACTGAAGCTTTCTTT. The chain recombines TRBV27 with TRBJ1-1, with D perhaps matching TRBD1 (5 bases). The CDR3 spans 15 residues. V lost 8 bases and J 3 bases, leaving 19 bases between the germline ends. In germline, CDR1 is MNHEY, CDR2 SMNVEV (reference sequence).

The sample holds many counts of this clonotype. The chain recombines TRBV25-1 with TRBJ2-1, with TRBD1 identical over 7 bases. Germline CDR1 and CDR2: MGHDK and SYGVNS. This CDR3 contains 15 residues. The ends lost 3 bases at V and 9 bases at J; junction bases unmatched: 11. CDR3 residues: CASSESGTVILEQFF. The CDR3 bases are TGTGCCAGCAGTGAGTCCGGGACAGTCATCCTTGAGCAGTTCTTC.

V is TRBV5-1 and J is TRBJ1-4; D possibly corresponds to TRBD1 (6 bases). From germline, CDR1 is SGHRS and CDR2 YFSETQ. The germline V and J ends were trimmed by 4 bases and 0 bases, with 10 bases remaining between them. The CDR3 runs to 15 residues. The DNA for the CDR3 is TGCGCCAGCAGCCTAAAGGGGGCAACTAATGAAAAACTGTTTTTT. This translates into CASSLKGATNEKLFF. Using reference TRBV5-1 and TRBJ1-4 for the parts outside the CDR3, the full variable domain is KAGVTQTPRYLIKTRGQQVTLSCSPISGHRSVSWYQQTPGQGLQFLFEYFSETQRNKGNFPGRFSGRQFSNSRSEMNVSTLELGDSALYLCASSLKGATNEKLFFGSGTQLSVL.

The gene calls are TRBV12-3 or TRBV12-4 and TRBJ2-2; TRBD2 might be the D (5 bases). V lost 7 bases to trimming and J lost 6 bases, with 12 bases between them. This CDR3 has 13 amino acids. CDR3 loop: CASKFGVPGELFF. CDR3 DNA sequence: TGTGCCAGCAAGTTCGGGGTACCCGGGGAGCTGTTTTTT.

In this sample, this clonotype turned up a few times. V is TRBV10-3 and J is TRBJ2-7; the D is unclear. The CDR3 length is 16 residues. Trimming took 0 bases from V and 4 from J, leaving 16 bases between them. Germline V gene data show CDR1 as ENHRY and CDR2 as SYGVKD. Here the CDR3 reads CAISESRPPLTYEQYF. The CDR3 DNA reads as TGTGCCATCAGTGAGTCTCGGCCTCCCCTAACATACGAGCAGTACTTC.

This chain uses TRBV5-1 with TRBJ2-1, with TRBD2 matching over 7 bases. The J segment lost 10 bases and the V segment lost 4 bases, leaving 14 bases of the junction unmatched. The germline V gene encodes CDR1 SGHRS and CDR2 YFSETQ. This CDR3 has 15 amino acids. The CDR3 coding sequence is TGCGCCAGCAGCCCCCGGCTAGCGGCAGGCGGCGAGCAGTTCTTC. Amino acids: CASSPRLAAGGEQFF.

A note on this clonotype: The conserved closing phenylalanine or tryptophan is absent in this CDR3, likely reflecting a read error. The DNA is left out, because the CDR3 cannot be placed on it with certainty; the CDR3 is given as TCRdb lists it. The J gene is TRBJ2-1, the V gene TRBV14; TRBD2, as called in the table, went unchecked against the DNA. The CDR3 region is 11 residues in length, termini included. In germline, CDR1 is SGHDN, CDR2 FVKESK. The CDR3 loop is CASSLPGTSPI.

V gene TRBV9 combines with J gene TRBJ2-7; 10 nucleotides match TRBD2. The length of the CDR3 is 17 residues. The J segment lost 5 bases and the V segment lost 0 bases, leaving 11 bases of the junction unmatched. Germline V gives CDR1 SGDLS, CDR2 YYNGEE. The CDR3 sequence is CASSVGLAGEPRHEQYF. The CDR3 DNA reads as TGTGCCAGCAGCGTAGGGCTAGCGGGGGAGCCCCGACACGAGCAGTACTTC. Full variable domain (rest looked up from reference TRBV9 and TRBJ2-7): DSGVTQTPKHLITATGQRVTLRCSPRSGDLSVYWYQQSLDQGLQFLIQYYNGEERAKGNILERFSAQQFPDLHSELNLSSLELGDSALYFCASSVGLAGEPRHEQYFGPGTRLTVT.

This sequence joins TRBV24-1 and TRBJ2-1, with D maybe TRBD2 (6 bases). The CDR3 spans 12 residues. V lost 9 bases and J lost 8, with 13 bases in between. The germline V gene encodes CDR1 KGHDR and CDR2 SFDVKD. Here the CDR3 reads CATGSGVDEQFF. The DNA for the CDR3 is TGTGCCACCGGTTCGGGGGTAGATGAGCAGTTCTTC.

The CDR3 protein is CASSLRLGGSGTDTQYF. The CDR3 nucleotides read TGTGCCAGCAGCCTCCGGCTCGGGGGTTCGGGCACAGATACGCAGTATTTT. The chain uses TRBV9 and TRBJ2-3, with a tentative D call TRBD2 (6 bases). In germline, CDR1 is SGDLS, CDR2 YYNGEE. This CDR3 is built from 17 residues. V lost 4 bases to trimming and J lost 1 base, with 19 bases between them.

This clonotype was seen a single time. This chain uses TRBV5-1 with TRBJ2-3, with D perhaps matching TRBD2 (6 bases). CDR1 is SGHRS, CDR2 YFSETQ, per germline. V lost 4 bases to trimming and J lost 6 bases, with 15 bases between them. This CDR3 region has 14 residues. The CDR3 nucleotides read TGCGCCAGCAGCCTCTTGGAAAGCGGGGATACGCAGTATTTT. This sequence encodes CASSLLESGDTQYF.

V is TRBV5-6 and J is TRBJ2-2; D may be TRBD2 (6 bases). In germline, CDR1 is SGHDT, CDR2 YYEEEE. The CDR3 spans 16 residues. Trimming cost V 7 bases and J 4 bases, with 20 bases left between them. The CDR3 loop is CASVRGLAVATGELFF. CDR3 nucleotides: TGTGCCAGCGTTCGAGGGTTAGCGGTTGCCACCGGGGAGCTGTTTTTT.

The chain couples TRBV6-2 or TRBV6-3 to TRBJ2-3; 12 nucleotides line up with TRBD2. The CDR3 has 18 amino acids. The ends lost 5 bases at V and 0 bases at J; junction bases unmatched: 9. Per germline, CDR1 MNHEY and CDR2 SVGEGT. Here the CDR3 reads CASSRTSGAHPSTDTQYF. For the CDR3, the DNA is TGTGCCAGCAGTCGGACTAGCGGGGCCCATCCTAGCACAGATACGCAGTATTTT.

This sequence joins TRBV4-2 and TRBJ2-1, with 10 bases fitting TRBD1. The CDR3 sequence is 16 residues long. V lost 1 base and J lost 2; bases outside the gene matches: 2. Germline loops: CDR1 LGHNA, CDR2 YNFKEQ. CDR3 coding DNA: TGTGCCAGCAGCCAAGGACAGGGGGCCACCTACAATGAGCAGTTCTTC. This codes for CASSQGQGATYNEQFF.

This rearrangement joins TRBV7-3 to TRBJ2-3; TRBD1 agrees at 8 bases. V lost 5 bases, J lost 3 bases, and 7 bases stayed unmatched. The germline CDR1 and CDR2 sequences are SGHTA and FQGTGA. There are 15 residues in the CDR3. In DNA form, the CDR3 reads TGTGCCAGCAGCAAGACAGGGGCCGCGACAGATACGCAGTATTTT. Translating gives CASSKTGAATDTQYF.

The chain combines TRBV20-1 with TRBJ2-7, with TRBD2 matching over 9 bases. The V and J ends lost 6 bases and 2 bases, in that order; junction bases with no gene match: 8. Germline values: CDR1 DFQATT, CDR2 SNEGSKA (reference sequence). The CDR3 is 14 amino acids. The CDR3 sequence is CSAFASGVAYEQYF. The CDR3 DNA follows: TGCAGTGCCTTCGCTAGCGGGGTCGCCTACGAGCAGTACTTC.

The gene calls are TRBV12-3 or TRBV12-4 and TRBJ2-3; 7 bases are shared with TRBD2. The CDR3 covers 16 residues. J lost 0 bases, V lost 2 bases, and 5 bases had no gene match. For the CDR3, the DNA is TGTGCCAGCAGTTTACGACGGGGGGTAAGCACAGATACGCAGTATTTT. Amino acid sequence: CASSLRRGVSTDTQYF.

This clonotype was seen more than once but under ten times. The chain couples TRBV5-1 to TRBJ2-1; D tentatively fits TRBD1 or TRBD2 (5 bases each). Germline V gene data show CDR1 as SGHRS and CDR2 as YFSETQ. This CDR3 is built from 15 residues. V shed 0 bases and J shed 10 bases, with 17 bases lying between them. The CDR3 nucleotides read TGCGCCAGCAGCTTGGGATCAAGTTGGGGGAACGAGCAGTTCTTC. It codes for CASSLGSSWGNEQFF.

The V call is TRBV5-1, the J call TRBJ1-3, with TRBD1 as a possible D gene (5 bases). Between the trimmed V and J ends, which lost 3 bases and 2 bases, there was a span of 12 bases. Germline V CDR1 and CDR2: SGHRS, YFSETQ. The CDR3 contains 15 residues. The CDR3 region is CASSWGDGTGNTIYF. DNA for the CDR3: TGCGCCAGCAGCTGGGGGGACGGAACTGGAAACACCATATATTTT.

The rearrangement uses TRBV5-4 and TRBJ2-4; 7 bases line up with TRBD1. There are 19 residues in the CDR3. The V gene end was trimmed by 0 bases and the J gene end by 0 bases; junction bases not matched to a gene: 12. Germline V gives CDR1 SGHNT, CDR2 YYREEE (reference sequence). The CDR3, as DNA: TGTGCCAGCAGCTTGGGGGACAGCGGAGCCGGCCTAGCCAAAAACATTCAGTACTTC. Protein sequence: CASSLGDSGAGLAKNIQYF. The full variable domain, in which reference TRBV5-4 and TRBJ2-4 provide the parts outside the CDR3, is ETGVTQSPTHLIKTRGQQVTLRCSSQSGHNTVSWYQQALGQGPQFIFQYYREEENGRGNFPPRFSGLQFPNYSSELNVNALELDDSALYLCASSLGDSGAGLAKNIQYFGAGTRLSVL.

J is TRBJ2-5 and V is TRBV7-6; TRBD1 matches 7 bases. Germline CDR1 reads SGHVS; CDR2 reads FNYEAQ. The CDR3 covers 14 residues. After removal of 4 bases from V and 5 bases from J, the junction contained 7 bases not matched to a gene. CDR3 nucleotides: TGTGCCAGCAGCTCGAACAGGGGACAGGAGACCCAGTACTTC. It encodes CASSSNRGQETQYF.

CDR3 in amino acids: CASSLVQGGELFF. The CDR3 coding sequence is TGTGCCAGCAGCTTAGTTCAGGGGGGGGAGCTGTTTTTT. The V gene is TRBV7-2, the J gene TRBJ2-2; maybe TRBD1 (6 bases). Germline values: CDR1 SGHTA, CDR2 FQGNSA. This CDR3 is built from 13 residues. Trimming stripped 1 base from V and 8 bases from J, with 8 bases between.

The sample holds a few counts of this clonotype. V usage is TRBV20-1 and J usage is TRBJ2-7; 9 nucleotides match TRBD2. Trimming removed 4 bases from V and 2 bases from J; junction bases left unmatched: 6. This CDR3 region has 14 residues. In germline, CDR1 is DFQATT, CDR2 SNEGSKA (reference sequence). This CDR3 reads CSAKERGAPYEQYF. The CDR3 DNA is TGCAGTGCTAAAGAGCGGGGGGCCCCCTACGAGCAGTACTTC.

The chain recombines TRBV7-9 with TRBJ2-7; TRBD2 is a possible D gene (5 bases). The germline V gene has CDR1 SEHNR and CDR2 FQNEAQ (reference sequence). There are 12 residues in the CDR3. V was clipped by 4 bases and J by 7 bases, with 11 bases between them. The CDR3 coding sequence is TGTGCCAGCAGCTCGGGGAAGGGTGAGCAGTACTTC. This sequence encodes CASSSGKGEQYF.

The rearrangement uses TRBV3-1 and TRBJ2-1, with 8 positions matching TRBD1. V lost 0 bases to trimming and J lost 3 bases; unmatched junction nucleotides: 4. Germline lookup yields CDR1 LGHDT and CDR2 YNNKEL (reference sequence). The CDR3 loop spans 16 amino acids. CDR3 amino acids: CASSQDPDRVYNEQFF. The DNA for the CDR3 is TGTGCCAGCAGCCAAGACCCGGACAGGGTCTACAATGAGCAGTTCTTC.